The table lists the clone carrying this TCR beta chain with a few counts. Its matching antigen is unknown. The germline gives CDR1 GTSNPN, CDR2 SVGIG (reference sequence). Trimming cost V 0 bases and J 1 base, with 15 bases left between them. The CDR3 runs to 16 residues. The sample is drawn from a study of beta chain features in type 1 diabetes. The study's findings and limits: All four CD4+ subsets from Type 1 diabetes patients carried moderately but significantly shorter TCRB CDR3s.

cDNA synthesis used the whole RNA isolate, giving expressed TCRB sequences. Clones were read by immunoSEQ multiplex PCR, and TCRdb kept only the in-frame ones, dropping some. The sample includes roughly 730,000 clones, roughly 12% of them seen just once. Sequenced: naive CD4+ T cells from blood. The chain combines TRBV30 with TRBJ1-1; D gene unclear. This sequence was found in a man younger than 30 with type 1 diabetes. The CDR3 DNA is TGTGCCTGGAGTGTTCGGTCGGTTTTAAAGAACACTGAAGCTTTCTTT. This translates into CAWSVRSVLKNTEAFF.